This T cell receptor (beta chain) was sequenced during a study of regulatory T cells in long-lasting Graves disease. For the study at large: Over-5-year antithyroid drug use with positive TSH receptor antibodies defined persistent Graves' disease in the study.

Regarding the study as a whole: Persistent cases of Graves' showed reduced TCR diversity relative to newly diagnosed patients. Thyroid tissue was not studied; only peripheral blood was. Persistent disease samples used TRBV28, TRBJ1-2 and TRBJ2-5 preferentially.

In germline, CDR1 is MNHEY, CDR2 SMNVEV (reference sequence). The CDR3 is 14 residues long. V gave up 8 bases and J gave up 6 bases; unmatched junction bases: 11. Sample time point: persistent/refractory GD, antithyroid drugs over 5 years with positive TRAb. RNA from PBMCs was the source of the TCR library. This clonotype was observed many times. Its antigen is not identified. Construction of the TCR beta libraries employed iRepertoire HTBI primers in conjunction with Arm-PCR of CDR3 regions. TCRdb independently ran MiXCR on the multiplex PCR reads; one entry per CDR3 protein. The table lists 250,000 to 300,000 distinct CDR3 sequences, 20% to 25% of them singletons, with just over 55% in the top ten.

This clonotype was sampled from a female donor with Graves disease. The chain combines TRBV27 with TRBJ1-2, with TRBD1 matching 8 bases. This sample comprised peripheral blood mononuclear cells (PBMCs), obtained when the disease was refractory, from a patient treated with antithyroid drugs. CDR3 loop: CASRAIPGGDGYTF. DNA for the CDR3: TGTGCCAGCCGCGCAATCCCAGGGGGCGATGGCTACACCTTC.